The clone carrying this TCR beta chain occurred many times. The sample belongs to a study of T cells in Graves' hyperthyroidism and ophthalmopathy. TCR beta CDR3 regions were amplified from RNA. Initially, a first-round RT-PCR of the TCR CDR3 employed the HTBI primer set. One entry per CDR3 protein, called by TCRdb with MiXCR from the multiplex PCR reads. The sample lists a few hundred thousand distinct CDR3 sequences, 13% to 15% occurring once. The CDR3 extends over 14 amino acids. Germline V gene data show CDR1 as DFQATT and CDR2 as SNEGSKA (reference sequence). The V gene end was trimmed by 4 bases and the J gene end by 8 bases; junction bases not matched to a gene: 8.

This sequence joins TRBV20-1 and TRBJ2-1, with TRBD2 matching 10 bases. The sequence was obtained from a woman aged 45-60 years with Graves' hyperthyroidism that later progressed to Graves' ophthalmopathy. The source material was blood. The CDR3 coding sequence is TGCAGTGCTACCTATCTAGCGGGAGTTGATGAGCAGTTCTTC. Protein sequence: CSATYLAGVDEQFF.